The present TCR beta chain was sequenced within a study of shared clonotypes between healthy human individuals. This clone was found once. What it binds is not known. In the same sample, other DNA sequences code for this CDR3. Study-wide results and limits: Compared with memory subsets, naive subsets generally had larger estimated richness.

The authors loaded 150 to 250 ng DNA, 27,000 or so T cell genomes, into sorted-subset replicate PCRs. Some clones are missing from TCRdb's copy, which holds only in-frame ones; the method was immunoSEQ multiplex PCR. Seen here are more than 2 million clones, less than 95% observed once, and the top ten hold around 1.1%. It was CD45RO-negative cells, positively selected for CCR7, that made up naive CD8 cells, with terminally differentiated effector memory CD45RA+ cells excluded. Trimming took 4 bases from V and 0 from J, leaving 10 bases between them. Germline values: CDR1 SGHRS, CDR2 YFSETQ. This CDR3 contains 14 residues.

This TCR came from a man between 18 and 35 years old in good health. The V gene is TRBV5-1, the J gene TRBJ1-1, with D perhaps TRBD1 (5 bases). Input material: naive CD8+ T cells sorted from blood. The CDR3 bases are TGCGCCAGCAGCCCTTCAGGGTTGAACACTGAAGCTTTCTTT. Its protein is CASSPSGLNTEAFF.